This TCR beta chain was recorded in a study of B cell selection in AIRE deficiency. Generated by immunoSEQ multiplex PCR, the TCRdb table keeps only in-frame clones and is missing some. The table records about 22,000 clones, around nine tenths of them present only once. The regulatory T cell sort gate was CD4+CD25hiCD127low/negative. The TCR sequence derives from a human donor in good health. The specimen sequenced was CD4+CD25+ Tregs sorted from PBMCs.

The CDR3 reads CASSLMGADTQYF. CDR3 bases: TGTGCCAGCAGCTTAATGGGGGCGGATACGCAGTATTTT. The J gene is TRBJ2-3, the V gene TRBV7-9; tentative D call: TRBD1 (6 bases). From germline, CDR1 is SEHNR and CDR2 FQNEAQ (reference sequence). The CDR3 is 13 amino acids. Between the trimmed V and J ends, which lost 2 bases and 6 bases, there was a span of 9 bases. The full variable domain, its missing parts supplied by reference TRBV7-9 and TRBJ2-3, is DTGVSQNPRHKITKRGQNVTFRCDPISEHNRLYWYRQTLGQGPEFLTYFQNEAQLEKSRLLSDRFSAERPKGSFSTLEIQRTEQGDSAMYLCASSLMGADTQYFGPGTRLTVL.